The sequence of this T cell receptor beta chain was determined in a study of OX40 agonist ivuxolimab in advanced cancers. Looking at the study overall: An agonistic anti-OX40 (CD134) antibody, ivuxolimab, was used to treat the patients.

This clone is a singleton in its sample. The antigen remains undetermined. Sequencing was performed with immunoSEQ multiplex PCR; in TCRdb, only in-frame clones are kept and a portion is missing. There are about 95,000 clones in the sample; about 91% occur only once, and around 0.34% lies in the top ten. Findings and limits, study-wide: CD8+ T cells (on average) carried more expanded clones than CD4+ T cells. Individuals who were partial responders at 0.1-3.0 mg/kg had clonal expansion that ranked among the lowest. Researchers did not determine the expanded peripheral T cells' antigen specificity.

The sequence was collected from an adult with an advanced solid tumor such as melanoma, head and neck, liver or kidney cancer. Sample: CD4+ or CD8+ T cells sorted from blood, taken in a trial of the OX40 agonist ivuxolimab.

This CDR3 is CASSLRWGQRNTGELFF. The DNA of the CDR3 is TGTGCCAGCAGCTTAAGGTGGGGACAACGCAACACCGGGGAGCTGTTTTTT. The chain has TRBV7-2 and TRBJ2-2; maybe TRBD1 (6 bases). The V and J ends lost 2 bases and 2 bases respectively, with 15 bases between them. The CDR3 is 17 residues long. The germline V gene encodes CDR1 SGHTA and CDR2 FQGNSA. Based on the CDR3 plus reference TRBV7-2 and TRBJ2-2, the full variable domain is GAGVSQSPSNKVTEKGKDVELRCDPISGHTALYWYRQSLGQGLEFLIYFQGNSAPDKSGLPSDRFSAERTGGSVSTLTIQRTQQEDSAVYLCASSLRWGQRNTGELFFGEGSRLTVL.